This T cell receptor beta chain is from a study of blood T cells in healthy people across ages. Germline V gene data show CDR1 as SNHLY and CDR2 as FYNNEI. The ends were cut back, 3 bases at V and 3 bases at J, with 18 bases in the middle. The CDR3 is 17 amino acids. There are a few counts of this clonotype. The target antigen is unknown. Whole-study results and caveats: No one knew whether donors had CMV, which possibly confounded expanded clonotype changes.

A J-beta primer mix and a sample-barcoded 5' primer were used in a second PCR of about 7 to 12 cycles. TCRdb re-called the 5' RACE reads with MiXCR, one entry per CDR3 protein. The data hold roughly 2 million distinct CDR3 sequences, with about 50% observed a single time. The clonotype was recovered from a woman aged 35 to 49 in good health. The chain joins TRBV2 to TRBJ2-1; TRBD2 is a possible D gene (7 bases). The specimen was blood. CDR3 in DNA: TGTGCCAGCAGTGATAGTTGGGGGGGCGCAAACTACAATGAGCAGTTCTTC. Its protein product is CASSDSWGGANYNEQFF.